The entry that follows covers one T cell receptor beta chain sequence. The specificity of this receptor is unknown. No qualities accompany the bases; no much larger clone lies one base away. This entry is derived from a study of OX40 agonist ivuxolimab in advanced cancers. Context from the whole study: Ivuxolimab was a fully human IgG2 agonistic monoclonal antibody targeting the costimulatory receptor OX40 (CD134). Intravenous ivuxolimab was administered to patients every 2 weeks at six dose levels: 0.01, 0.1, 0.3, 1.5, 3 and 10 mg/kg. Of the approximately 50 dose-escalation patients, hepatocellular carcinoma was present in about 20, melanoma in roughly 15, renal cell carcinoma in 9 and head and neck cancer in 9. The dose-escalation cohort was over 70% male with a mean age of around 62 years, ranging from about 20 to 85. Prior anti-PD-1, anti-PD-L1 or anti-CTLA-4 therapy was permitted, and approximately 41% of dose-escalation patients had received checkpoint inhibitors. Three dose-escalation patients achieved partial responses, one with hepatocellular carcinoma and two with cutaneous melanoma. Peripheral TCRbeta sequencing aimed to test whether ivuxolimab altered TCR sequence diversity and caused clonal T-cell expansion. The paper covers the monotherapy dose-escalation part of the phase I ivuxolimab trial, which included N of about 50 patients.

Patients with a history of autoimmune disease or receiving systemic immunosuppression were excluded from the trial. Peripheral blood for TCR sequencing was collected from all dose cohorts at baseline, on cycle 4 day 1, and on cycle 7 day 1. Samples were obtained from an open-label, multicenter, first-in-human phase I dose-escalation trial of ivuxolimab. The trial enrolled adults with locally advanced or metastatic head and neck squamous cell, hepatocellular, melanoma or renal cell carcinoma. Before TCR sequencing, CD4+ and CD8+ T cells were separately sorted from peripheral blood. Here is what the overall study found, with its caveats: After ivuxolimab, CD8+ T cells had more expanded clones than CD4+ T cells on average. Low levels of normalized T-cell clonal expansion were also seen in some patients who did not respond. The antigen specificity of the peripheral T cells that underwent clonal expansion was not determined. At doses of 0.1 to 3.0 mg/kg, clonal expansion of both CD4+ and CD8+ T cells in blood was seen between baseline and week 6. Partial responders in the 0.1-3.0 mg/kg groups had among the lowest normalized peripheral clonal expansion, especially among CD8+ T cells.

For sequencing of the TCRbeta CDR3 region, genomic DNA was extracted from the sorted cells. The immunoSEQ Assay was used to sequence the TCRbeta CDR3 regions. Imported from immuneACCESS, the table was reduced by TCRdb to in-frame sequences with V and J called. These copies leave out some clones; in studies compared against another copy, an unresolved V gene accounts for under half, and the cause of the remainder is not known. This sample is represented by approximately 26,000 clones; around 83% of them were singletons. Of the sample, 30% to 40% falls within the top ten clones. This specimen consisted of CD4+ or CD8+ T cells sorted from blood, obtained in a trial of the OX40 agonist ivuxolimab. This receptor was identified in an adult with an advanced solid tumor such as melanoma, head and neck, liver or kidney cancer.

DNA sequence: TGTGCCAGTAGTGGCAGGGTAGACCCCAACTATGGCTACACCTTC. It encodes CASSGRVDPNYGYTF. The rearrangement combines TRBV19 with TRBJ1-2; a tentative D call is TRBD1 (5 bases match). The CDR3 has 15 amino acids, counting the end cysteine and phenylalanine. Just the 45-base CDR3 DNA is kept, in frame starting at base 1. V is clipped by 5 bases and J by 2 bases, and the sequence between their germline boundaries is 15 bases long. Reading the germline V gene (reference sequence) gives CDR1 LNHDA and CDR2 SQIVND.